This TCR beta chain comes out of a study of response to subunit inactivated influenza vaccine. One entry per CDR3 protein, called by TCRdb with MiXCR from the RT-PCR reads. The data hold about 540,000 distinct CDR3 sequences, with around 25% observed a single time. V was pared by 0 bases and J by 2 bases, with 10 bases between. The CDR3 length is 15 residues. The V gene's germline CDR1 is LGHNA and CDR2 YSLEER. Separately, the same data were catalogued under a study of T cells expressing NK-cell markers. From that paper: 5'RACE template switching with UMIs produced the TCR beta cDNA. Obtained from sorted CD3+CD56+NKG2C+, CD3+CD56+NKG2C- and CD3+CD56-NKG2C+ T cells were the TCR beta repertoires. Topping the CD3+CD56-NKG2C+ fraction as well were these clonotypes, in several donors.

The material was CD4+ T cells sorted from PBMCs, obtained roughly 13 days after vaccination. This chain links TRBV4-3 with TRBJ1-2; TRBD1 is a possible D gene (6 bases). This sequence originates from a man aged 50-60 years who received an inactivated influenza vaccine. CDR3 sequence reads: CASSQDNGQNYGYTF. The CDR3 DNA reads as TGCGCCAGCAGCCAAGATAACGGACAGAACTATGGCTACACCTTC.